Included here is one TCR beta chain sequence, with context. CDR1 MRHNA and CDR2 SNTAGT come from the germline V gene. The CDR3 is made up of 14 amino acids. V lost 6 bases and J lost 6; bases outside the gene matches: 8. Here immunoSEQ multiplex PCR was the method, and the copy in TCRdb shows in-frame clones only, minus some. The sample holds about 72,000 clones, 80% to 95% seen once. This record belongs to a study of technical replicates of blood from four donors. Sequenced input: T cells isolated from PBMCs. The source is a human donor in good health. The V and J genes are TRBV6-4 and TRBJ1-5; 7 bases line up with TRBD1. The CDR3: CASSPTGDSQPQHF. CDR3 sequence (DNA): TGTGCCAGCAGCCCCACAGGGGATAGTCAGCCCCAGCATTTT.